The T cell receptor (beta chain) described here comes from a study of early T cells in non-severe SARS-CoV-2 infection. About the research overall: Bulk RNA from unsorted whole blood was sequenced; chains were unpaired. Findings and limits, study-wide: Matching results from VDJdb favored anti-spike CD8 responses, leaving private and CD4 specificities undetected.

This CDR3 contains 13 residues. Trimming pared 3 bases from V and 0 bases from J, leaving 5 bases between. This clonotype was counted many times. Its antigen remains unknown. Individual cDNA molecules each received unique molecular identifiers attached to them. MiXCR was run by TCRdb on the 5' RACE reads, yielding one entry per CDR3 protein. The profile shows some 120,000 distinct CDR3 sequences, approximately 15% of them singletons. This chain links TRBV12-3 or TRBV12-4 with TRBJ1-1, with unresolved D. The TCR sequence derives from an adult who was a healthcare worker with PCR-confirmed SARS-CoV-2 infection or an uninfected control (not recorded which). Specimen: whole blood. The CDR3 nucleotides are TGTGCCAGCAGTTTTAGGCTGAACACTGAAGCTTTCTTT. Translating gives CASSFRLNTEAFF.